The 18 T cell receptor beta chains listed next were all sequenced from one sample in a study of human T cells and chemical hapten exposure. Library construction involved attaching unique molecular identifiers to individual cDNA molecules, which allowed quantitative, reproducible TCR counting. TCRdb re-called the reads with MiXCR, one entry per CDR3 protein. Here the sample spans 120,000 or so distinct CDR3 sequences, 6.5% to 10% being singletons. The authors extracted total RNA from unfractionated whole blood. Sequenced input: whole blood. Receptors were obtained from a human donor in good health. Some clones in this sample may be carry-over from other donors' samples.

This clonotype was observed at least ten times. The chain links TRBV4-2 to TRBJ2-7; D uncertain. Trimming removed 0 bases at V and 0 bases at J, with 9 bases between. This CDR3 comprises 15 residues. Germline V gene sequence: CDR1 LGHNA, CDR2 YNFKEQ. The CDR3 loop reads CASSQERVGSYEQYF. DNA of the CDR3: TGTGCCAGCAGCCAAGAAAGGGTAGGCTCCTACGAGCAGTACTTC.

The J gene is TRBJ1-5, the V gene TRBV5-6; D gene uncertain. Looked up from germline, CDR1 is SGHDT and CDR2 is YYEEEE. This CDR3 is 15 amino acids long. Trimming pared 1 base from V and 2 bases from J, leaving 10 bases between. The CDR3 here is CASSLRGIGNQPQHF. The DNA for the CDR3 is TGTGCCAGCAGCTTGCGGGGAATAGGCAATCAGCCCCAGCATTTT.

This rearrangement joins TRBV20-1 to TRBJ2-5; the D gene could be TRBD1 or TRBD2 (6 bases each). Between the trimmed V and J ends, which lost 3 bases and 1 base, there was a span of 9 bases. The CDR3 has 13 residues. Per the germline V gene, CDR1 is DFQATT and CDR2 is SNEGSKA (reference sequence). The CDR3 DNA sequence: TGCAGTGCTAGTCCGGGGGCCCAAGAGACCCAGTACTTC. Its translation is CSASPGAQETQYF.

In its sample, this clonotype was seen once. CDR3 residues: CASRSTSASSYNEQFF. CDR3 bases: TGTGCCAGCAGGTCGACTAGCGCGAGCTCCTACAATGAGCAGTTCTTC. V gene TRBV28 combines with J gene TRBJ2-1; 8 bases are a match to TRBD2. J was trimmed by 0 bases and V by 6 bases; bases with no gene match: 7. The CDR3 covers 16 residues. CDR1 MDHEN and CDR2 SYDVKM come from the germline V gene.

The table lists this clonotype with a few counts. V gene TRBV7-8 combines with J gene TRBJ2-7; 8 bases fit TRBD1. This CDR3 is 15 amino acids long. The germline V gene has CDR1 SGHVS and CDR2 FQNEAQ. V shed 4 bases, J shed 7 bases, and the junction held 12 bases outside the gene matches. The CDR3 here is CASSSEVSDRAEQYF. CDR3 sequence (DNA): TGTGCCAGCAGCTCCGAGGTCTCGGACAGGGCTGAGCAGTACTTC.

The rearrangement links TRBV3-1 to TRBJ2-3; D gene uncertain. The CDR3 contains 14 residues. Germline V lookup: CDR1 LGHDT, CDR2 YNNKEL (reference sequence). V shed 3 bases and J shed 11 bases, with 18 bases lying between them. In DNA form, the CDR3 reads TGTGCCAGCAGCCACCGGGCCCCAGAAGGCGGGCAGTATTTT. Amino acid sequence: CASSHRAPEGGQYF.

The gene calls are TRBV7-6 and TRBJ2-3; TRBD2 agrees at 8 bases. This CDR3 spans 16 amino acids. Trimming cost V 0 bases and J 1 base; bases outside gene matches: 3. CDR1 SGHVS and CDR2 FNYEAQ come from the germline V gene. DNA of the CDR3: TGTGCCAGCAGCTTAGCGCTAGCGGGTCGCACAGATACGCAGTATTTT. Its translation: CASSLALAGRTDTQYF.

This clonotype was recorded only once. The chain uses TRBV3-1 and TRBJ2-1, with 10 bases lining up with TRBD2. With V trimmed by 4 bases and J by 0 bases, 9 bases remained unmatched. The CDR3 covers 18 residues. Per germline, CDR1 LGHDT and CDR2 YNNKEL (reference sequence). CDR3 region: CASSREASGGASYNEQFF. CDR3 nucleotide sequence: TGTGCCAGCAGCCGGGAGGCTAGCGGGGGTGCCTCCTACAATGAGCAGTTCTTC.

There are a few counts of this clonotype. This chain links TRBV5-1 with TRBJ1-5; no clear D gene. CDR3 length: 15 amino acids. V was clipped by 0 bases and J by 2 bases, with 9 bases between them. Germline V CDR1 and CDR2: SGHRS, YFSETQ. CDR3 in amino acids: CASSLAPGGNQPQHF. DNA of the CDR3: TGCGCCAGCAGCTTGGCACCTGGGGGCAATCAGCCCCAGCATTTT.

Points on this clonotype: Just one base apart from a much larger clone, this may be a read error. The rearrangement uses TRBV7-2 and TRBJ2-7, with 8 bases fitting TRBD1. Losses at the gene ends were 5 bases for V and 5 bases for J; bases not matched to a gene: 8. The germline gives CDR1 SGHTA, CDR2 FQGNSA. The CDR3 contains 14 residues. CDR3 residues: CASSTDRDLHEQYF. The CDR3 nucleotides read TGTGCCAGCAGCACGGACAGGGATCTCCACGAGCAGTACTTC. Full variable domain (remainder filled in from reference TRBV7-2 and TRBJ2-7): GAGVSQSPSNKVTEKGKDVELRCDPISGHTALYWYRQSLGQGLEFLIYFQGNSAPDKSGLPSDRFSAERTGGSVSTLTIQRTQQEDSAVYLCASSTDRDLHEQYFGPGTRLTVT.

Regarding this clonotype: A single base separates this from a much larger clone, so it may be a read error. The chain is built from TRBV27 and TRBJ2-5, with D hard to call. This CDR3 region has 13 residues. Per the germline V gene, CDR1 is MNHEY and CDR2 is SMNVEV (reference sequence). CDR3 residues: CVSSLNWEETQYF. The CDR3 bases are TGTGTCAGCAGTTTAAACTGGGAAGAGACCCAGTACTTC.

This clonotype has ten or more counts. The J gene is TRBJ1-5, the V gene TRBV12-3 or TRBV12-4; D not certain. The germline V and J ends were trimmed by 5 bases and 7 bases, with 12 bases remaining between them. The CDR3 totals 13 residues. Here the CDR3 reads CASSLSGGQPQHF. DNA of the CDR3: TGTGCCAGCAGTCTAAGTGGAGGGCAGCCCCAGCATTTT.

This clonotype was counted at least ten times. The chain employs TRBV6-1 and TRBJ1-5; no definite D call. This CDR3 is built from 15 residues. V lost 1 base and J lost 0, with 7 bases in between. CDR1 is MNHNS, CDR2 SASEGT, per germline. CDR3 coding DNA: TGTGCCAGCAGTGAAGGGGTAGTTAGCAATCAGCCCCAGCATTTT. As protein: CASSEGVVSNQPQHF.

This clonotype was seen more than once but under ten times. The CDR3 sequence: CASSRTPGQGSYEQYF. For the CDR3, the DNA is TGTGCCAGTAGTAGAACTCCGGGACAGGGCTCCTACGAGCAGTACTTC. V usage is TRBV19 and J usage is TRBJ2-7; 9 nucleotides match TRBD1. Looked up from germline, CDR1 is LNHDA and CDR2 is SQIVND (reference sequence). The V segment lost 4 bases and the J segment 0 bases; nucleotides outside the gene matches: 7. This CDR3 has 16 residues. Variable domain in full (rest from reference TRBV19 and TRBJ2-7): DGGITQSPKYLFRKEGQNVTLSCEQNLNHDAMYWYRQDPGQGLRLIYYSQIVNDFQKGDIAEGYSVSREKKESFPLTVTSAQKNPTAFYLCASSRTPGQGSYEQYFGPGTRLTVT.

The sample holds a few counts of this clonotype. This chain connects TRBV11-2 to TRBJ2-1; TRBD2 matches 12 bases. CDR3 length: 16 amino acids. From germline, CDR1 is SGHAT and CDR2 FQNNGV. The ends lost 3 bases at V and 5 bases at J; junction bases unmatched: 5. CDR3 residues: CASSFPSGGAHNEQFF. The CDR3 DNA sequence: TGTGCCAGCAGCTTTCCTAGCGGGGGGGCCCACAATGAGCAGTTCTTC. The complete variable domain, with remaining parts taken from reference TRBV11-2 and TRBJ2-1, reads EAGVAQSPRYKIIEKRQSVAFWCNPISGHATLYWYQQILGQGPKLLIQFQNNGVVDDSQLPKDRFSAERLKGVDSTLKIQPAKLEDSAVYLCASSFPSGGAHNEQFFGPGTRLTVL.

The V and J genes are TRBV5-6 and TRBJ1-4, with D maybe TRBD1 (6 bases). This CDR3 contains 13 residues. Trimming cost V 3 bases and J 7 bases, with 10 bases left between them. Looked up from germline, CDR1 is SGHDT and CDR2 is YYEEEE. This CDR3 is CASSSLQGEKLFF. In DNA form, the CDR3 reads TGTGCCAGCAGCTCCTTACAGGGTGAAAAACTGTTTTTT.

This clonotype was detected many times. At one end, the junction sequence differs from germline, possibly due to a read error. The V and J genes are TRBV20-1 and TRBJ2-3; D unresolved. Germline CDR1 DFQATT, CDR2 SNEGSKA (reference sequence). The CDR3 covers 12 residues. For the CDR3, the DNA is TGCAGTGCTAGAGGGGTACCCGATATGCAGTATTTT. The encoded protein is CSARGVPDMQYF.

This clonotype was observed at least ten times. The DNA of the CDR3 is TGTGCCAGCAGTTACCAGGGGGCTAGGGGGTCCTACGAGCAGTACTTC. Protein product: CASSYQGARGSYEQYF. The chain links TRBV6-5 to TRBJ2-7; 8 nucleotides agree with TRBD1. Germline-derived CDR1 and CDR2 are MNHEY and SVGAGI. After removal of 2 bases from V and 1 base from J, the junction contained 7 bases not matched to a gene. The CDR3 has 16 amino acids.